These T cell receptor beta chains were read from a single sample in a study of T cell responses to AZD1222 COVID-19 vaccine. Sequencing was performed with immunoSEQ multiplex PCR; in TCRdb, only in-frame clones are kept and a portion is missing. The table includes some 140,000 clones, roughly 90% detected once. Sequences were derived from peripheral blood, sampled on day 0 of AZD1222 vaccination. The receptors were gathered from an adult in good health. The CDR3 runs from the conserved cysteine through the conserved F or W. Fields, in order: CDR3 protein, CDR3 DNA, J gene, clone size, D gene, V gene. A D gene is named only where the DNA matches it firmly. The size field is filled for only some rows; it gives once, few, many or a size class.

CDR3: CASSRLAGTTDTQYF; DNA: TGTGCCAGCAGCCGTCTAGCGGGGACCACAGATACGCAGTATTTT; J: TRBJ2-3; size: NA; D: TRBD2; V: TRBV6-5
CDR3: CASSLAGEPYGYTF; DNA: TGCGCCAGCAGCTTGGCAGGGGAGCCCTATGGCTACACCTTC; J: TRBJ1-2; size: NA; D: NA; V: TRBV5-1
CDR3: CASSLGAPHRVTNEKLFF; DNA: TGTGCCAGCAGCTTAGGGGCTCCCCACAGGGTGACTAATGAAAAACTGTTTTTT; J: TRBJ1-4; size: few; D: NA; V: TRBV7-6
CDR3: CASSQVAIPQGNEQFF; DNA: TGCGCCAGCAGCCAAGTAGCTATCCCCCAAGGCAATGAGCAGTTCTTC; J: TRBJ2-1; size: NA; D: NA; V: TRBV4-3
CDR3: CASSPRTGTTSGSSPLHF; DNA: TGTGCCAGCTCACCTCGGACAGGGACTACCTCCGGGAGTTCACCCCTCCACTTT; J: TRBJ1-6; size: NA; D: TRBD1; V: TRBV18
CDR3: CASSLDNSPLHF; DNA: TGTGCCAGCAGCTTGGATAATTCACCCCTCCACTTT; J: TRBJ1-6; size: NA; D: NA; V: TRBV5-5
CDR3: CAISVGPRDEQFF; DNA: TGTGCCATCAGTGTAGGCCCCCGCGATGAGCAGTTCTTC; J: TRBJ2-1; size: NA; D: NA; V: TRBV10-3
CDR3: CSVGASFAGGNYGYTF; DNA: TGCAGCGTTGGGGCCTCTTTCGCAGGGGGGAACTATGGCTACACCTTC; J: TRBJ1-2; size: NA; D: TRBD1; V: TRBV29-1
CDR3: CAWSTENVDNYGYTF; DNA: TGTGCCTGGAGTACAGAAAACGTCGATAACTATGGCTACACCTTC; J: TRBJ1-2; size: NA; D: NA; V: TRBV30
CDR3: CATREGGISNQPQHF; DNA: TGTGCCACTCGGGAGGGGGGCATCAGCAATCAGCCCCAGCATTTT; J: TRBJ1-5; size: NA; D: NA; V: TRBV28
CDR3: CAISDGSFSYQPQHF; DNA: TGTGCCATCAGTGACGGCTCCTTCAGCTATCAGCCCCAGCATTTT; J: TRBJ1-5; size: NA; D: NA; V: TRBV10-3
CDR3: CASSIGTSDLAYNEQFF; DNA: TGTGCCAGCAGCATCGGGACTAGCGACCTTGCCTACAATGAGCAGTTCTTC; J: TRBJ2-1; size: once; D: NA; V: TRBV21-1
CDR3: CASSLGGGNRDTQYF; DNA: TGTGCCAGCAGCTTGGGGGGGGGTAATAGAGATACGCAGTATTTT; J: TRBJ2-3; size: NA; D: TRBD2; V: TRBV7-8
CDR3: CASSPGQGVHGYTF; DNA: TGTGCCAGCAGCCCGGGACAGGGAGTTCATGGCTACACCTTC; J: TRBJ1-2; size: NA; D: TRBD1; V: TRBV5-5
CDR3: CASSSVPGLAGAFGELFF; DNA: TGTGCCAGCAGCTCAGTCCCGGGACTAGCGGGAGCTTTCGGGGAGCTGTTTTTT; J: TRBJ2-2; size: NA; D: TRBD2; V: TRBV5-4
CDR3: CASSQDRTGNTEAFF; DNA: TGTGCCAGCAGCCAAGACAGGACAGGGAACACTGAAGCTTTCTTT; J: TRBJ1-1; size: NA; D: TRBD1; V: TRBV4-2
CDR3: CASSLRETPYEQYF; DNA: TGTGCCAGCAGCTTGCGGGAGACCCCCTACGAGCAGTACTTC; J: TRBJ2-7; size: NA; D: TRBD2; V: TRBV7-9
CDR3: CASSPGGNTQYF; DNA: TGTGCCAGCAGCCCCGGGGGAAATACGCAGTATTTT; J: TRBJ2-3; size: NA; D: NA; V: TRBV11-3
CDR3: CASSLGLALSGELFF; DNA: TGTGCCAGCAGCTTAGGGCTAGCGTTATCCGGGGAGCTGTTTTTT; J: TRBJ2-2; size: NA; D: NA; V: TRBV7-8
CDR3: CASSYPGGDRELFF; DNA: TGTGCCAGCAGCTACCCGGGGGGGGACCGGGAGCTGTTTTTT; J: TRBJ2-2; size: NA; D: TRBD2; V: TRBV4-2
CDR3: CATRQGLSYF; DNA: TGTGCCACCCGACAGGGACTCTCCTACTTC; J: TRBJ2-7; size: NA; D: NA; V: TRBV28
CDR3: CASSQDRVKQYF; DNA: TGTGCCAGCAGCCAGGACAGGGTTAAGCAGTACTTC; J: TRBJ2-7; size: NA; D: TRBD1; V: TRBV5-6
CDR3: CASSLGRGTSGRRGNEQFF; DNA: TGTGCCAGCAGTTTAGGGAGGGGGACTAGCGGGCGGAGGGGCAATGAGCAGTTCTTC; J: TRBJ2-1; size: NA; D: TRBD2; V: TRBV27
CDR3: CASSLGYPGQMGETQYF; DNA: TGTGCCAGCAGTCTCGGATATCCGGGACAGATGGGGGAGACCCAGTACTTC; J: TRBJ2-5; size: NA; D: TRBD1; V: TRBV27
CDR3: CASSDYGTAGGANVLTF; DNA: TGTGCCAGCAGTGATTATGGTACGGCGGGAGGGGCCAACGTCCTGACTTTC; J: TRBJ2-6; size: NA; D: NA; V: TRBV2
CDR3: CAWSVGLAGGLRQFF; DNA: TGTGCCTGGAGTGTAGGCCTAGCGGGAGGGTTACGGCAGTTCTTC; J: TRBJ2-1; size: NA; D: TRBD2; V: TRBV30
CDR3: CASSYRGTGTYEQYF; DNA: TGTGCCAGCAGTTATAGGGGGACAGGGACCTACGAGCAGTACTTC; J: TRBJ2-7; size: NA; D: TRBD1; V: TRBV6-6
CDR3: CASSFSGFYNEQFF; DNA: TGTGCCAGCAGCTTTAGTGGGTTCTACAATGAGCAGTTCTTC; J: TRBJ2-1; size: NA; D: NA; V: TRBV7-9
CDR3: CASTSLSSYNEQFF; DNA: TGTGCCAGCACTAGCCTGAGCTCCTACAATGAGCAGTTCTTC; J: TRBJ2-1; size: NA; D: NA; V: TRBV25-1
CDR3: CASSQEGTATNSPLHF; DNA: TGTGCCAGCAGCCAAGAGGGGACGGCCACCAATTCACCCCTCCACTTT; J: TRBJ1-6; size: NA; D: NA; V: TRBV4-2
CDR3: CASSFRQGAGETQYF; DNA: TGTGCCAGCAGCTTTAGGCAGGGGGCCGGGGAGACCCAGTACTTC; J: TRBJ2-5; size: NA; D: TRBD1; V: TRBV7-8
CDR3: CASSRTGDSDIQYF; DNA: TGTGCCAGCAGTCGGACAGGGGATTCTGACATTCAGTACTTC; J: TRBJ2-4; size: NA; D: TRBD1; V: TRBV5-8
CDR3: CASSQKLPVTGSYEQYF; DNA: TGCGCCAGCAGCCAAAAGCTCCCAGTGACAGGTTCCTACGAGCAGTACTTC; J: TRBJ2-7; size: once; D: NA; V: TRBV4-1
CDR3: CASSSGTARSGNTIYF; DNA: TGTGCCAGCAGCTCCGGGACAGCACGTTCTGGAAACACCATATATTTT; J: TRBJ1-3; size: NA; D: TRBD1; V: TRBV5-6
CDR3: CASRASASDTQYF; DNA: TGTGCCAGCAGGGCCTCCGCTTCGGATACGCAGTATTTT; J: TRBJ2-3; size: NA; D: NA; V: TRBV2
CDR3: CSATGTDTQYF; DNA: TGCAGTGCTACAGGGACAGATACGCAGTATTTT; J: TRBJ2-3; size: NA; D: NA; V: TRBV20-1
CDR3: CASSLPAPAPEAFF; DNA: TGTGCCAGCAGCCTCCCCGCGCCCGCTCCTGAAGCTTTCTTT; J: TRBJ1-1; size: NA; D: NA; V: TRBV3-1/TRBV3-2
CDR3: CASSRLAGGHNEQFF; DNA: TGTGCCAGCAGTAGACTAGCGGGAGGGCACAATGAGCAGTTCTTC; J: TRBJ2-1; size: NA; D: TRBD2; V: TRBV6-5
CDR3: CASRRTGTYEQYF; DNA: TGTGCCAGCAGGAGGACAGGGACCTACGAGCAGTACTTC; J: TRBJ2-7; size: few; D: TRBD1; V: TRBV6-5
CDR3: CAWSVWTGHYNEQFF; DNA: TGTGCCTGGAGTGTTTGGACAGGGCACTACAATGAGCAGTTCTTC; J: TRBJ2-1; size: NA; D: TRBD1; V: TRBV30
CDR3: CASSFNRGDRGYTF; DNA: TGTGCCAGCAGCTTCAACAGGGGGGATAGAGGCTACACCTTC; J: TRBJ1-2; size: NA; D: TRBD1; V: TRBV7-2
CDR3: CASSPRRSSGRVAKNIQYF; DNA: TGTGCCAGCAGCCCAAGAAGGTCTAGCGGGAGGGTAGCCAAAAACATTCAGTACTTC; J: TRBJ2-4; size: NA; D: TRBD2; V: TRBV5-8
CDR3: CASSSPLRRDSVNYGYTF; DNA: TGTGCCAGCAGCTCTCCCCTGAGGAGGGACTCGGTGAACTATGGCTACACCTTC; J: TRBJ1-2; size: NA; D: NA; V: TRBV11-2
CDR3: CASSFLTGTGGNSPLHF; DNA: TGTGCCAGCAGTTTCCTTACCGGGACAGGGGGTAATTCACCCCTCCACTTT; J: TRBJ1-6; size: once; D: TRBD1; V: TRBV27
CDR3: CASSLDRGSQPQHF; DNA: TGTGCCAGCAGTTTGGACAGGGGGAGTCAGCCCCAGCATTTT; J: TRBJ1-5; size: NA; D: TRBD1; V: TRBV6-5
CDR3: CASSVGVAANTGELFF; DNA: TGTGCCAGCAGCGTAGGGGTCGCCGCGAACACCGGGGAGCTGTTTTTT; J: TRBJ2-2; size: once; D: NA; V: TRBV9
CDR3: CASSRVSGGAGNEQYF; DNA: TGCGCCAGCAGCCGAGTGAGTGGGGGAGCTGGCAACGAGCAGTACTTC; J: TRBJ2-7; size: NA; D: NA; V: TRBV4-1
CDR3: CASSYEVLAGGGNEQFF; DNA: TGTGCCAGCAGTTACGAAGTACTAGCGGGAGGTGGAAATGAGCAGTTCTTC; J: TRBJ2-1; size: NA; D: TRBD2; V: TRBV6-2/TRBV6-3
CDR3: CASSRLAGGNNEQFF; DNA: TGTGCCAGCAGCCGACTAGCGGGAGGAAACAATGAGCAGTTCTTC; J: TRBJ2-1; size: NA; D: TRBD2; V: TRBV27
CDR3: CASRWGNQPQHF; DNA: TGTGCCAGTAGATGGGGGAATCAGCCCCAGCATTTT; J: TRBJ1-5; size: once; D: NA; V: TRBV19
CDR3: CASSLRPSGTGGSYNEQFF; DNA: TGTGCCAGCAGCTTAAGGCCTAGCGGGACTGGGGGCTCCTACAATGAGCAGTTCTTC; J: TRBJ2-1; size: NA; D: TRBD2; V: TRBV11-2
CDR3: CASSHYGGSPYNEQFF; DNA: TGTGCCAGCAGCCACTACGGGGGGAGCCCCTACAATGAGCAGTTCTTC; J: TRBJ2-1; size: NA; D: TRBD2; V: TRBV27
CDR3: CASSSGARLGSGANVLTF; DNA: TGTGCCAGCAGCTCGGGCGCCCGGCTTGGCTCTGGGGCCAACGTCCTGACTTTC; J: TRBJ2-6; size: NA; D: NA; V: TRBV5-8
CDR3: CASSSGEQEVQPQHF; DNA: TGTGCCAGCAGTTCGGGGGAACAGGAGGTTCAGCCCCAGCATTTT; J: TRBJ1-5; size: NA; D: NA; V: TRBV6-2/TRBV6-3
CDR3: CASSPLGAGVYNEQFF; DNA: TGTGCCAGCTCACCTTTAGGAGCGGGTGTATACAATGAGCAGTTCTTC; J: TRBJ2-1; size: NA; D: NA; V: TRBV18
CDR3: CASSPGRQGGSNEQFF; DNA: TGTGCCAGCAGCCCAGGGCGACAGGGAGGTTCCAATGAGCAGTTCTTC; J: TRBJ2-1; size: NA; D: NA; V: TRBV11-1
CDR3: CASSAIQGYEQYF; DNA: TGTGCCAGCAGCGCCATACAGGGCTACGAGCAGTACTTC; J: TRBJ2-7; size: few; D: NA; V: TRBV7-9